Listed below are T cell receptor beta chains from one sample, sequenced in a study of cytomegalovirus exposure and HLA in healthy donors. Repertoires were generated with immunoSEQ multiplex PCR, while TCRdb's copy carries only in-frame clones and drops some. This table holds a few hundred thousand clones, roughly 91% found once. Sequences were obtained from PBMCs. Source of these receptors: a girl under 10 years old in good health and CMV-seronegative. Each CDR3 is given with its conserved first and last residue. D genes are given only for firm matches. A row's size may be missing; if present it is once, few, many or a size class.

D gene | J gene | clone size | V gene | CDR3 protein | CDR3 DNA
. | TRBJ1-2 | . | TRBV7-2 | CASSLDTANYGYTF | TGTGCCAGCAGCTTAGATACAGCTAACTATGGCTACACCTTC
. | TRBJ2-7 | . | TRBV6-1 | CASIRSQKRIYEQYF | TGTGCCAGCATTCGGTCCCAGAAGCGGATCTACGAGCAGTACTTC
. | TRBJ1-6 | . | TRBV25-1 | CASTAPGVNSPLHF | TGTGCCAGCACTGCCCCCGGAGTTAATTCACCCCTCCACTTT
. | TRBJ1-3 | . | TRBV10-3 | CAISESNSGGSGNTIYF | TGTGCCATCAGTGAGTCGAATAGTGGCGGCTCTGGAAACACCATATATTTT
TRBD2 | TRBJ2-1 | . | TRBV2 | CASSLSGGGWIF | TGTGCCAGCAGTCTTAGCGGGGGCGGGTGGATCTTC
TRBD2 | TRBJ2-1 | . | TRBV6-5 | CASGPTGTIYNEQFF | TGTGCCAGCGGTCCTACCGGGACTATCTACAATGAGCAGTTCTTC
TRBD2 | TRBJ2-1 | . | TRBV19 | CASTREGTYNEQFF | TGTGCCAGTACAAGGGAGGGAACCTACAATGAGCAGTTCTTC
. | TRBJ2-5 | once | TRBV4-1 | CASSQESGVVTQYF | TGCGCCAGCAGCCAAGAGTCGGGGGTGGTGACCCAGTACTTC
. | TRBJ1-3 | . | TRBV7-9 | CASRRGDHRAGGNTIYF | TGTGCCAGCAGAAGGGGAGACCACAGGGCAGGAGGAAACACCATATATTTT
TRBD1 | TRBJ1-2 | . | TRBV11-2 | CASSLYPDRGEGYTF | TGTGCCAGCAGCTTATACCCCGACAGGGGAGAAGGCTACACCTTC
. | TRBJ1-2 | . | TRBV27 | CAGSPTGSSNYGYTF | TGTGCCGGCAGTCCCACAGGGTCCTCTAACTATGGCTACACCTTC
TRBD2 | TRBJ2-5 | . | TRBV4-1 | CASSRERLAGGGVEETQYF | TGCGCCAGCAGCCGAGAGCGACTAGCGGGGGGGGGAGTGGAAGAGACCCAGTACTTC
. | TRBJ2-7 | . | TRBV19 | CASSHRAGAGNFYEQYF | TGTGCCAGTAGTCACCGAGCCGGGGCGGGAAATTTCTACGAGCAGTACTTC
TRBD1 | TRBJ1-2 | . | TRBV27 | CAGQDRVWEERGYTF | TGTGCCGGCCAAGACAGGGTTTGGGAGGAAAGAGGCTACACCTTC
TRBD2 | TRBJ2-7 | . | TRBV6-5 | CASSFRRTSGSYEQYF | TGTGCCAGCAGTTTCCGGCGGACTAGCGGGAGCTACGAGCAGTACTTC
TRBD2 | TRBJ2-1 | once | TRBV6-4 | CASSDSAGLAMNEQFF | TGTGCCAGCAGTGACTCCGCGGGACTAGCGATGAATGAGCAGTTCTTC